This T cell receptor (beta chain) came from a study of identifying expanded T cells in peripheral blood. About this clone itself: Its antigen is unidentified.

Some clones are missing from TCRdb's copy, which holds only in-frame ones; the method was immunoSEQ multiplex PCR. The table lists approximately 94,000 clones, 80% to 90% of them singletons. The CDR3 covers 18 residues. CDR1 is LNHDA and CDR2 is SQIVND in the germline V gene (reference sequence). V was trimmed by 3 bases and J by 2 bases, leaving 22 bases between them. Study-wide results and limits: Clone count variance between roughly 2-week samples rose with total template count.

The gene calls are TRBV19 and TRBJ1-1; tentatively, D is TRBD1 (5 bases). The specimen was blood. The origin of this receptor is a person aged 18-69 years in good health. CDR3 nucleotides: TGTGCCAGTAGTATTTGGGTAGTCCAGGGAATAGAAAACACTGAAGCTTTCTTT. Residues: CASSIWVVQGIENTEAFF.